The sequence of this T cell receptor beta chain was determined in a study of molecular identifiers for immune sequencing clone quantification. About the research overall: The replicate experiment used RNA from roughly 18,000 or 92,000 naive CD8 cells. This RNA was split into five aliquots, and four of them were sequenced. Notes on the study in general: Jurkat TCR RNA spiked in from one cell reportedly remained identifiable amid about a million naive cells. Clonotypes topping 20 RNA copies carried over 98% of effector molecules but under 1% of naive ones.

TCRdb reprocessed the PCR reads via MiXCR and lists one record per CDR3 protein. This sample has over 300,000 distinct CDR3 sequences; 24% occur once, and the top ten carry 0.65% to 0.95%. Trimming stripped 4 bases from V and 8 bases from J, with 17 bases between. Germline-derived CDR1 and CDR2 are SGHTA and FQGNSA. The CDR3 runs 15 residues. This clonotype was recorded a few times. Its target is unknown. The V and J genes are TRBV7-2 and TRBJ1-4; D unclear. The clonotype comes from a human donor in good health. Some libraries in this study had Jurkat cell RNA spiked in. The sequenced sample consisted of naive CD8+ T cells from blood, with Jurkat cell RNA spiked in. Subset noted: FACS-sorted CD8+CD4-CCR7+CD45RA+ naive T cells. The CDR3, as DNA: TGTGCCAGCAGCTCCAGATTTTTTAGGCCCGAAAAACTGTTTTTT. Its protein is CASSSRFFRPEKLFF.